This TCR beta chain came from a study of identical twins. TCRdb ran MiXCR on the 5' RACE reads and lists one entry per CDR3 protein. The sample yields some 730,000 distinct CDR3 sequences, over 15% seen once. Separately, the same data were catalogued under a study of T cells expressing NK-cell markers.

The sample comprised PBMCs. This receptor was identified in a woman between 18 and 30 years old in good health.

The CDR3 DNA follows: TGCGCCAGCAGCCCCAATTTCTACGAGCAGTACTTC. It translates to CASSPNFYEQYF. This chain connects TRBV5-1 to TRBJ2-7; D unresolved. This CDR3 comprises 12 residues. The germline CDR1 and CDR2 sequences are SGHRS and YFSETQ. Between the trimmed V and J ends, which lost 4 bases and 3 bases, there was a span of 8 bases.